This T cell receptor beta chain originates from a study of post-analysis software for immune sequencing data. TCR beta libraries were prepared from cDNA with unique molecular identifiers. TCRdb processed the PCR reads anew with MiXCR; each CDR3 protein has one entry. The sample lists approximately 690,000 distinct CDR3 sequences; 59% were seen once. The germline gives CDR1 SGHDT, CDR2 YYEEEE. Trimming took off 2 bases at V and 2 bases at J, with 11 bases between the two ends. This CDR3 is built from 14 residues. Findings of the study overall: Four to six TRBV segments were more frequent in patients than controls; TRBV5-6, TRBV5-1 and TRBV20-1 belonged to this group. There was significantly lower normalized Chao1 diversity in multiple sclerosis patients than in controls.

With respect to this clonotype: Its antigen is as yet unknown.

Specimen: blood. The chain carries TRBV5-6 and TRBJ2-7; D might be TRBD2 (6 bases). The TCR originated in a girl aged 2 to 10 with multiple sclerosis. CDR3 bases: TGTGCCAGCAGCTTTGGAGGGGTAGCCTACGAGCAGTACTTC. This gives the protein CASSFGGVAYEQYF.